Described below is a single T cell receptor (beta chain) sequence and its context. The antigen is undetermined. Runs used v3.0 of the immunoSEQ assay and were done at survey level. Clones were read by immunoSEQ multiplex PCR, and TCRdb kept only the in-frame ones, dropping some. Of fewer than 25,000 clones listed, 80% to 85% are singletons. The data were obtained in a study of long-term antiretroviral therapy in people with HIV. General study results and limits: Pre-ART clonal expansions dominated every time point's repertoire.

Germline V gene data show CDR1 as MGHRA and CDR2 as YSYEKL. This CDR3 has 16 amino acids. Between the trimmed V and J ends, which lost 0 bases and 2 bases, there was a span of 12 bases. J is TRBJ2-3 and V is TRBV4-1, with no clear D. The clonotype was recovered from a woman aged 45-60 years with HIV. The material sequenced was unsorted PBMCs, taken 1.9 years after starting antiretroviral therapy. The CDR3 DNA is TGCGCCAGCAGCCAAGAGGGAAGGGTGAACACAGATACGCAGTATTTT. Translated: CASSQEGRVNTDTQYF.